This record covers a single TCR beta chain. The sample belongs to a study of T cell changes during pregnancy in multiple sclerosis. Germline CDR1 and CDR2: MNHNY and SVGAGI (reference sequence). The CDR3 covers 11 residues. The ends were cut back, 7 bases at V and 8 bases at J, with 9 bases in the middle. TCRdb's table, derived via immunoSEQ multiplex PCR, lists solely in-frame clones and lacks some. The sample comprises 70,000 to 95,000 clones, 80% to 95% of which are singletons, and 0.65% to 0.95% rests with the top ten. The rearrangement uses TRBV6-6 and TRBJ2-1, with D maybe TRBD2 (5 bases). Sample: peripheral blood, taken in the second trimester of pregnancy. The TCR originated in a female donor in good health, enrolled as a control in a pregnancy study. Here the CDR3 reads CASKLVDEQFF. CDR3 in DNA: TGTGCCAGCAAACTAGTCGATGAGCAGTTCTTC.